This passage covers 13 T cell receptor beta chains from one sample sequenced in a study of Ad26.COV2.S vaccination and SARS-CoV-2 variants (dated by TCRdb to the early 2020s). This specimen's treatment or condition label, interpreted: roughly 19 received Ad26.COV2.S at low or high dose, single or two shots; 5 received placebo; per-sample allocation not given. For vaccine and placebo recipients, repertoires were sequenced using samples collected on day 63 after the first injection. The library was made by the immunoSEQ multiplex PCR assay. TCRdb limited this immuneACCESS table to in-frame rearrangements with V and J called. A share of clones is missing; checked studies link under half to unresolved V genes, and the rest is unexplained. In this sample the table shows 350,000 to 500,000 clones, 90% of which occur a single time. The leading ten clones occupy 9.5% to 15% of the sample. This specimen was peripheral blood, taken in a trial of Ad26.COV2.S vaccine versus placebo. All receptors come from a person aged 18-60 years who received the Ad26.COV2.S COVID-19 vaccine or a placebo.

The chain combines TRBV29-1 with TRBJ1-1, with no clear D. Trimming removed 3 bases from V and 6 bases from J, with 11 bases in between. This CDR3 spans 12 amino acids. From germline, CDR1 is SQVTM and CDR2 ANQGSEA. For the CDR3, the DNA is TGCAGCGTTGAGATCGGAACCTCTGAAGCTTTCTTT. This gives the protein CSVEIGTSEAFF.

The CDR3 nucleotides read TGTGCCAGCAGTTACGCCGGGACAGGGGCCTACGAGCAGTACTTC. It codes for CASSYAGTGAYEQYF. V is TRBV6-5 and J is TRBJ2-7; 10 bases agree with TRBD1. CDR3 length: 15 amino acids. Germline V CDR1 and CDR2: MNHEY, SVGAGI. V lost 2 bases, J lost 2 bases, and 3 bases stayed unmatched.

The chain has TRBV7-8 and TRBJ2-1; the match to TRBD2 covers 7 bases. The CDR3 length is 13 residues. The J segment lost 6 bases and the V segment lost 8 bases, leaving 7 bases of the junction unmatched. CDR1 and CDR2 from the germline V gene are SGHVS and FQNEAQ. The CDR3 region is CASRTRGGNEQFF. Here the CDR3 DNA reads TGTGCCAGCCGGACTAGGGGAGGCAATGAGCAGTTCTTC.

This clone has a handful of counts. The V call is TRBV24-1, the J call TRBJ2-5, with TRBD1 as a possible D gene (6 bases). The V end lost 3 bases, the J end lost 4 bases, and 8 bases lay between the germline ends. This CDR3 is 13 amino acids long. Germline V CDR1 and CDR2: KGHDR, SFDVKD. CDR3 coding DNA: TGTGCCACCAGTGATGGACAGCTAGAGACCCAGTACTTC. Amino acid sequence: CATSDGQLETQYF.

The chain joins TRBV12-3 or TRBV12-4 to TRBJ1-1; TRBD1 aligns across 9 bases. Trimming cost V 5 bases and J 5 bases; bases outside gene matches: 0. The CDR3 runs to 12 residues. DNA of the CDR3: TGTGCCAGCAGTGGACAGGGGACTGAAGCTTTCTTT. Protein: CASSGQGTEAFF.

The sample holds one count of this clone. The chain uses TRBV9 and TRBJ2-5, with D possibly matching TRBD2 (5 bases). Trimming took off 4 bases at V and 3 bases at J, with 16 bases between the two ends. This CDR3 has 15 residues. CDR1 and CDR2 (germline): SGDLS, YYNGEE. DNA for the CDR3: TGTGCCAGCAGCCAGAGGGCACTCCAAGAAGAGACCCAGTACTTC. Protein sequence: CASSQRALQEETQYF.

This rearrangement joins TRBV15 to TRBJ1-1; D is undetermined. CDR3 length: 13 amino acids. Per germline, CDR1 LNHNV and CDR2 YYDKDF (reference sequence). Trimming left V 3 bases short and J 2 bases short, with 7 bases between. For the CDR3, the DNA is TGTGCCACCAGCAGGGGGTATAACACTGAAGCTTTCTTT. It specifies CATSRGYNTEAFF.

This chain links TRBV30 with TRBJ1-2, with D tentatively TRBD1 (6 bases). The CDR3 loop spans 12 amino acids. V gave up 0 bases and J gave up 6 bases, with 8 bases separating them. CDR1 is GTSNPN, CDR2 SVGIG, per germline (reference sequence). The chain's CDR3 is CAWSVGGHGYTF. DNA of the CDR3: TGTGCCTGGAGTGTTGGGGGGCATGGCTACACCTTC.

The V call is TRBV9, the J call TRBJ2-1; TRBD1 agrees at 7 bases. Per germline, CDR1 SGDLS and CDR2 YYNGEE. Trimming cost V 2 bases and J 4 bases; bases outside gene matches: 3. The length of the CDR3 is 14 residues. The chain's CDR3 is CASSVKTGYNEQFF. CDR3 sequence (DNA): TGTGCCAGCAGCGTCAAGACAGGGTACAATGAGCAGTTCTTC.

This chain connects TRBV7-9 to TRBJ1-5; the D is unclear. Trimming took 1 base from V and 5 from J, leaving 12 bases between them. Germline CDR1 is SEHNR and CDR2 is FQNEAQ (reference sequence). This CDR3 is 15 amino acids long. This CDR3 is CASSLVSGKDQPQHF. For the CDR3, the DNA is TGTGCCAGCAGCTTAGTTTCCGGGAAGGATCAGCCCCAGCATTTT.

This clone turned up a few times. CDR3 in DNA: TGTGCCTGGAGTGCGGGACAGGGCCTTTCACCCCTCCACTTT. Its protein is CAWSAGQGLSPLHF. This chain links TRBV30 with TRBJ1-6; 9 bases line up with TRBD1. CDR1 and CDR2 (germline): GTSNPN, SVGIG (reference sequence). This CDR3 contains 14 residues. J gave up 9 bases and V 1 base, and 4 bases lay outside the gene matches.

Points on this clone: The same CDR3 can be traced to other DNA sequences in this sample. The chain has TRBV9 and TRBJ2-3, with D perhaps assigned TRBD1 or TRBD2 (5 bases each). Trimming left V 0 bases short and J 3 bases short, with 8 bases between. The CDR3 is 14 amino acids. CDR1 is SGDLS, CDR2 YYNGEE, per germline. DNA of the CDR3: TGTGCCAGCAGCGTAGGGGGGATTACAGATACGCAGTATTTT. Translation: CASSVGGITDTQYF. The full variable domain, completed using reference TRBV9 and TRBJ2-3, is DSGVTQTPKHLITATGQRVTLRCSPRSGDLSVYWYQQSLDQGLQFLIQYYNGEERAKGNILERFSAQQFPDLHSELNLSSLELGDSALYFCASSVGGITDTQYFGPGTRLTVL.

The chain combines TRBV9 with TRBJ2-7; tentatively, D is TRBD1 or TRBD2 (7 bases each). V gave up 4 bases and J gave up 5 bases, with 16 bases separating them. The CDR3 length is 14 residues. Germline V gene sequence: CDR1 SGDLS, CDR2 YYNGEE. CDR3 sequence: CASSSSTGRDEQYF. CDR3 in DNA: TGTGCCAGCAGCTCCTCGACAGGGAGGGACGAGCAGTACTTC.